These 8 T cell receptor beta chains originate from one sample sequenced in a study of T cell changes during pregnancy in multiple sclerosis. The table came from immunoSEQ multiplex PCR; TCRdb's copy has only in-frame clones and leaves some out. Among roughly 17,000 clones listed, 88% were seen once. The material was CD8+ T cells from peripheral blood mononuclear cells, obtained after pregnancy. The receptors come from a female donor in good health, enrolled as a control in a pregnancy study.

The rearrangement uses TRBV6-6 and TRBJ1-5; 7 positions agree with TRBD1. The CDR3 extends over 15 amino acids. Germline loops: CDR1 MNHNY, CDR2 SVGAGI (reference sequence). V was pared by 6 bases and J by 7 bases, with 12 bases of the junction left unmatched. CDR3 sequence: CASSQTGIYSQPQHF. CDR3 sequence (DNA): TGTGCCAGCAGCCAGACAGGGATCTACTCACAGCCCCAGCATTTT.

The chain employs TRBV6-5 and TRBJ2-5, with D possibly being TRBD1 (6 bases). V was shortened by 0 bases and J by 4 bases, with 9 bases between the two germline ends. The CDR3 is made up of 14 amino acids. Germline V gives CDR1 MNHEY, CDR2 SVGAGI. CDR3 nucleotides: TGTGCCAGCAGTTACTCGTCAGGGGTAGAGACCCAGTACTTC. This gives the protein CASSYSSGVETQYF.

The V and J genes are TRBV6-4 and TRBJ2-1, with 13 bases lining up with TRBD2. The CDR3 is made up of 15 amino acids. Trimming cost V 3 bases and J 5 bases; bases outside gene matches: 1. From germline, CDR1 is MRHNA and CDR2 SNTAGT. In DNA form, the CDR3 reads TGTGCCAGCAGTGAAGGACTAGCGGGAGACAATGAGCAGTTCTTC. The encoded protein is CASSEGLAGDNEQFF.

This clone was seen once. The chain couples TRBV4-2 to TRBJ2-1, with a tentative D call TRBD2 (5 bases). Germline loops: CDR1 LGHNA, CDR2 YNFKEQ. V was pared by 6 bases and J by 6 bases, with 18 bases between. The CDR3 is made up of 15 amino acids. In DNA form, the CDR3 reads TGTGCCAGCAGTCCTGAGGGAAGTTTTAGCAATGAGCAGTTCTTC. Protein: CASSPEGSFSNEQFF.

The CDR3, as DNA: TGTGCCAGTAGTATTCGGACAGGGAATGAAAAACTGTTTTTT. As protein: CASSIRTGNEKLFF. The chain recombines TRBV19 with TRBJ1-4; 8 bases align to TRBD1. The CDR3 loop spans 14 amino acids. Trimming removed 3 bases from V and 5 bases from J; junction bases left unmatched: 2. Germline V gene lookup returns CDR1 LNHDA and CDR2 SQIVND (reference sequence). Full variable domain (remainder filled in from reference TRBV19 and TRBJ1-4): DGGITQSPKYLFRKEGQNVTLSCEQNLNHDAMYWYRQDPGQGLRLIYYSQIVNDFQKGDIAEGYSVSREKKESFPLTVTSAQKNPTAFYLCASSIRTGNEKLFFGSGTQLSVL.

This clone was picked up one time. This chain links TRBV5-8 with TRBJ1-3; D is ambiguous. V lost 0 bases to trimming and J lost 0 bases, with 4 bases between them. Germline CDR1 is SGHTS and CDR2 is YDEGEE. CDR3 length: 14 amino acids. CDR3 nucleotide sequence: TGTGCCAGCAGCTTGGGCGACTCTGGAAACACCATATATTTT. Amino acid sequence: CASSLGDSGNTIYF.

The chain combines TRBV27 with TRBJ2-7; D may be TRBD2 (5 bases). The CDR3 has 13 residues. The germline V gene has CDR1 MNHEY and CDR2 SMNVEV (reference sequence). Trimming removed 8 bases from V and 5 bases from J, with 16 bases in between. The CDR3 DNA is TGTGCCAGCCTAGACTCGTATAGCGACGAGCAGTACTTC. Protein product: CASLDSYSDEQYF.

The rearrangement uses TRBV6-5 and TRBJ2-6; the D gene is possibly TRBD1 (6 bases). The CDR3 has 16 residues. The V end was cut by 0 bases, the J end by 4 bases, with 10 bases between. Germline assignment: CDR1 MNHEY and CDR2 SVGAGI. As DNA, the CDR3 is TGTGCCAGCAGTTACTCTCCCGGGACAGGGGCCAACGTCCTGACTTTC. Its translation is CASSYSPGTGANVLTF.